This T cell receptor (beta chain) was found in a study of identical twins. The study, taken as a whole, reports: Diverse VJ usage suggested most zero-insertion clonotypes were not invariant T cells.

MiXCR, applied by TCRdb to the 5' RACE reads, yields one record per CDR3 protein. The profile shows around 250,000 distinct CDR3 sequences, around 7% of them singletons. Note on this clonotype: Its antigen is not identified.

The CDR3 contains 11 residues. Trimming removed 4 bases at V and 2 bases at J, with 3 bases between. Germline V CDR1 and CDR2: SGHDT, YYEEEE. The data also belong to a second study, concerning yellow fever vaccine responses in identical twins.

This receptor was taken from a woman under 30 in good health. The V and J genes are TRBV5-6 and TRBJ1-2; D is uncertain. Sequencing input: memory (CD45RO+) T cells sorted from blood. The CDR3 nucleotides are TGTGCCAGCAGCCAGAACTATGGCTACACCTTC. It codes for CASSQNYGYTF.